Below, 9 T cell receptor beta chains from the same sample are listed, as sequenced in a study of shared clonotypes between healthy human individuals. Profiled with immunoSEQ multiplex PCR; TCRdb holds only in-frame clones, not every one. The data show about 110,000 clones, approximately 70% seen once. The material sequenced was memory CD8+ T cells sorted from blood. Described subset: CD45RO+ cells pooled with CCR7-negative TemRA cells. The receptors shown here come from a woman aged 25 to 39 in good health.

The genes are TRBV25-1 and TRBJ2-2, with TRBD1 as a possible D gene (5 bases). V was pared by 3 bases and J by 4 bases, with 18 bases between. The CDR3 is 17 amino acids. Germline CDR1 is MGHDK and CDR2 is SYGVNS. CDR3 residues: CASSEFLGHTITGELFF. Written as DNA, the CDR3 is TGTGCCAGCAGTGAGTTTCTGGGGCATACGATCACCGGGGAGCTGTTTTTT.

V gene TRBV11-1 combines with J gene TRBJ2-5, with D unclear. The CDR3 covers 15 residues. With 4 bases removed from V and 2 bases from J, the gap between germline ends came to 14 bases. Germline V lookup: CDR1 SGHAT, CDR2 FQDESV (reference sequence). As DNA, the CDR3 is TGTGCCAGCAGCTCCTGGGGTGGGCAGCAAGAGACCCAGTACTTC. Residues: CASSSWGGQQETQYF.

This clone was seen at least ten times. The chain links TRBV7-2 to TRBJ2-2, with 8 bases identical to TRBD1. This CDR3 region has 16 residues. Germline CDR1 SGHTA, CDR2 FQGNSA. The ends lost 5 bases at V and 1 base at J; junction bases unmatched: 6. The CDR3, as DNA: TGTGCCAGCAGCCCGGGCGGACAGGGGAACACCGGGGAGCTGTTTTTT. Translating gives CASSPGGQGNTGELFF.

This clone was counted at least ten times. The chain joins TRBV25-1 to TRBJ2-7; D ambiguous. Germline CDR1 is MGHDK and CDR2 is SYGVNS. The CDR3 covers 11 residues. The V and J ends lost 4 bases and 5 bases respectively, with 6 bases between them. The CDR3 nucleotides read TGTGCCAGCAGTGTATCGAACGAGCAGTACTTC. Translation: CASSVSNEQYF.

This clone showed up just a few times. The chain links TRBV25-1 to TRBJ2-7; 10 nucleotides match TRBD1. This CDR3 is 18 amino acids long. Germline values: CDR1 MGHDK, CDR2 SYGVNS. Trimming took 2 bases from V and 1 from J; bases not matched to a gene: 11. CDR3 loop: CASSEERKTGGLSYEQYF. The CDR3 nucleotides are TGTGCCAGCAGTGAAGAGAGAAAGACAGGGGGCTTATCCTACGAGCAGTACTTC.

This clone was recorded once. The genes are TRBV5-8 and TRBJ2-5, with D possibly matching TRBD2 (6 bases). V shed 4 bases and J shed 3 bases, with 16 bases lying between them. CDR1 and CDR2 (germline): SGHTS, YDEGEE. This CDR3 is built from 15 residues. CDR3 nucleotide sequence: TGTGCCAGCAGCCCCGAGATCGGGGGAGAAGAGACCCAGTACTTC. Translated: CASSPEIGGEETQYF.

The gene calls are TRBV5-1 and TRBJ2-5; 7 nucleotides agree with TRBD1. The CDR3 spans 13 residues. Germline assignment: CDR1 SGHRS and CDR2 YFSETQ. The V gene end was trimmed by 0 bases and the J gene end by 5 bases; junction bases not matched to a gene: 1. The CDR3 loop reads CASSLEGAETQYF. CDR3 sequence (DNA): TGCGCCAGCAGCTTGGAGGGGGCTGAGACCCAGTACTTC. Full variable domain (remainder filled in from reference TRBV5-1 and TRBJ2-5): KAGVTQTPRYLIKTRGQQVTLSCSPISGHRSVSWYQQTPGQGLQFLFEYFSETQRNKGNFPGRFSGRQFSNSRSEMNVSTLELGDSALYLCASSLEGAETQYFGPGTRLLVL.

As to this clone: A far larger clone differs by one base, so this is likely a read error. The sample has other DNA sequences that encode this CDR3 too. This chain links TRBV11-2 with TRBJ2-2; D possibly corresponds to TRBD1 (5 bases). CDR1 is SGHAT and CDR2 is FQNNGV in the germline V gene. The CDR3 has 18 amino acids. Trimming took off 3 bases at V and 2 bases at J, with 19 bases between the two ends. CDR3 in amino acids: CASSFPSATEINTGELFF. Written as DNA, the CDR3 is TGTGCCAGCAGCTTTCCTAGTGCGACAGAAATAAACACCGGGGAGCTGTTTTTT.

This chain joins TRBV6-1 and TRBJ2-3, with 9 bases aligning to TRBD1. CDR1 and CDR2 (germline): MNHNS, SASEGT. The CDR3 has 16 residues. With 0 bases clipped from V and 4 bases from J, the junction kept 5 bases outside the gene matches. The CDR3 nucleotides are TGTGCCAGCAGTGAAGCGCGGGACAGGGAGCCAGATACGCAGTATTTT. Amino acids: CASSEARDREPDTQYF.